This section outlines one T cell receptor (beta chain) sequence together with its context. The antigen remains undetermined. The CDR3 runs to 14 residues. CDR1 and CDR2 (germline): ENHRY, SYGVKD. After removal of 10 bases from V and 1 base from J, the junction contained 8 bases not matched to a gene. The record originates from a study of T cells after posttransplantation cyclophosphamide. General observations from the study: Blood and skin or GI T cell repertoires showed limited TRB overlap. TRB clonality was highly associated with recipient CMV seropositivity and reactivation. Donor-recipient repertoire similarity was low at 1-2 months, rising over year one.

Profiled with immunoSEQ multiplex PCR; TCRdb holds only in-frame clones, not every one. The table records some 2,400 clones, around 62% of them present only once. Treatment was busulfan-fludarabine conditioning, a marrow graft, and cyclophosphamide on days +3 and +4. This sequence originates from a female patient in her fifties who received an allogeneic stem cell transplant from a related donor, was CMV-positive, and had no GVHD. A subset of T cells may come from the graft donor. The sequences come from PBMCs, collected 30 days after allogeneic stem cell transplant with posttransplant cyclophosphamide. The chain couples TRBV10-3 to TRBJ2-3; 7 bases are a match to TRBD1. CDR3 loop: CATYRGLGTDTQYF. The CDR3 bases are TGTGCCACATACAGGGGTCTGGGCACAGATACGCAGTATTTT.